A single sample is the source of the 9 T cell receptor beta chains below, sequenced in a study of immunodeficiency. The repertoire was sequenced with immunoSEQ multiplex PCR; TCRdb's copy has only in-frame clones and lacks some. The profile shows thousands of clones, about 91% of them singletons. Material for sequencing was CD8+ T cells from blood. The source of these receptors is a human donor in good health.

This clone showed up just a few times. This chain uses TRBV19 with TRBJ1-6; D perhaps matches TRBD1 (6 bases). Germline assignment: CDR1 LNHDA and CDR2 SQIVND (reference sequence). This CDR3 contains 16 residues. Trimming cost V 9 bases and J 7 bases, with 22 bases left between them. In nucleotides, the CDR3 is TGTGCCAGATTTGTATGCCAGGGGCCGGGAAATTCACCCCTCCACTTT. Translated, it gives CARFVCQGPGNSPLHF.

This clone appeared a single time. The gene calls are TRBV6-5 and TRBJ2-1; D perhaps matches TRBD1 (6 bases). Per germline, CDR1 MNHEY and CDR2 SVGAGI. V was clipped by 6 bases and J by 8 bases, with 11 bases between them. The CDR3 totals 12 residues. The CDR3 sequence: CASRYRVDEQFF. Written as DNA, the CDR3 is TGTGCCAGCAGGTACAGGGTAGATGAGCAGTTCTTC.

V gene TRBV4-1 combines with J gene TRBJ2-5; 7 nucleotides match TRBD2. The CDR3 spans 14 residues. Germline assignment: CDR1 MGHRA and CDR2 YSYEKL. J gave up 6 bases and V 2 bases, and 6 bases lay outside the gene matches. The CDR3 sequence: CASSQSEREKTQYF. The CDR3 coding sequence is TGCGCCAGCAGCCAATCGGAGCGGGAAAAGACCCAGTACTTC.

CDR3 region: CAWRGGQGVGGYTF. CDR3 in DNA: TGTGCCTGGAGGGGGGGACAGGGAGTAGGCGGCTACACCTTC. The J gene is TRBJ1-2, the V gene TRBV30, with 9 bases lining up with TRBD1. V dropped 3 bases and J dropped 8; count of bases not matched to a gene: 10. The CDR3 is 14 amino acids. Germline V gene sequence: CDR1 GTSNPN, CDR2 SVGIG (reference sequence).

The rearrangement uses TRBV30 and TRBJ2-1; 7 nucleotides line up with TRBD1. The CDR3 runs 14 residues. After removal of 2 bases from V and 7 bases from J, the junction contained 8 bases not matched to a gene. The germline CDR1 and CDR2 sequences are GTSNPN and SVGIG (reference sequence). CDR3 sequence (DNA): TGTGCCTGGAGTTCCCAGTCCAGGGGGAATGAGCAGTTCTTC. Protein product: CAWSSQSRGNEQFF.

The CDR3 loop is CASSQSWGQGDEQYF. CDR3 DNA sequence: TGTGCCAGCAGCCAATCGTGGGGGCAAGGGGACGAGCAGTACTTC. The chain couples TRBV4-2 to TRBJ2-7; the D gene is possibly TRBD1 (6 bases). The CDR3 contains 15 residues. The germline gives CDR1 LGHNA, CDR2 YNFKEQ. V was pared by 2 bases and J by 5 bases, with 16 bases between.

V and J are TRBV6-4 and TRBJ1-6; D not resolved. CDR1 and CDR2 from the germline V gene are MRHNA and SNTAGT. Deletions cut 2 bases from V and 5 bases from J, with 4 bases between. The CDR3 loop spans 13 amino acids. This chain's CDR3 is CASSDRDNSPLHF. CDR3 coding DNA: TGTGCCAGCAGTGACAGGGATAATTCACCCCTCCACTTT.

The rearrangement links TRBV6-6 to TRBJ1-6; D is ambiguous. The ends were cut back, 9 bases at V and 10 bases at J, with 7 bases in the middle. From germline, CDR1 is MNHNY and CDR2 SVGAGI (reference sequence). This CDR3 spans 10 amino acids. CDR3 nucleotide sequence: TGTGCCAGTGGTGGATCACCCCTCCACTTT. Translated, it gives CASGGSPLHF.

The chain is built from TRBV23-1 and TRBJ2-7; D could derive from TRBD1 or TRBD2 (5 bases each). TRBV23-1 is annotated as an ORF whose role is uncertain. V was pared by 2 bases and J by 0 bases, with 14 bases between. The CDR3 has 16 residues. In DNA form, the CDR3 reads TGCGCCAGCAGTCAACGGGACCGACCAAGCTCCTACGAGCAGTACTTC. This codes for CASSQRDRPSSYEQYF.